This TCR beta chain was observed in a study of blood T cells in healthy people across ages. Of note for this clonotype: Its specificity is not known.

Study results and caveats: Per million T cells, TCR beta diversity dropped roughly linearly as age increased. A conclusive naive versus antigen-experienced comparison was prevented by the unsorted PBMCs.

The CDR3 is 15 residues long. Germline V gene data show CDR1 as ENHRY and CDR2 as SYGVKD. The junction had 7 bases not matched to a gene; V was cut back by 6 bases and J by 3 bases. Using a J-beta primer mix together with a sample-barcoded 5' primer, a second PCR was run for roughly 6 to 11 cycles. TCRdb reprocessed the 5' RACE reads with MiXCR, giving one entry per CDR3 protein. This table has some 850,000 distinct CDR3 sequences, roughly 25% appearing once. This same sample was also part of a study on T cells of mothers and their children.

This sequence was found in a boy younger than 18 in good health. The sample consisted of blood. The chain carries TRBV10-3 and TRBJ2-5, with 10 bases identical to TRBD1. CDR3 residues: CAIRTSGTGEETQYF. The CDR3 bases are TGTGCCATCAGAACTTCCGGGACAGGGGAAGAGACCCAGTACTTC.